This T cell receptor (beta chain) originates from a study of regulatory T cells in long-lasting Graves disease. This clonotype was detected many times. Looked up from germline, CDR1 is SQVTM and CDR2 is ANQGSEA. CDR3 size: 13 residues. V lost 6 bases, J lost 0 bases, and 4 bases stayed unmatched. TCR beta libraries were built with iRepertoire HTBI primers and Arm-PCR of CDR3 regions. TCRdb independently ran MiXCR on the multiplex PCR reads; one entry per CDR3 protein. The sample shows more than 400,000 distinct CDR3 sequences, about 15% of them seen only once. Time point described: newly diagnosed GD, antithyroid drugs for less than 3 months. RNA from PBMCs was the source of the TCR library. These records were also assigned to another study, of T cells in Graves' hyperthyroidism and ophthalmopathy.

The receptor was derived from a woman aged 25 to 39 with Graves disease. The chain is built from TRBV29-1 and TRBJ2-7; 8 bases match TRBD1. The sample in question was peripheral blood mononuclear cells (PBMCs), obtained at new diagnosis, from a patient treated with antithyroid drugs. CDR3 DNA sequence: TGCAGCGTGAACAGGGGGAGCTCCTACGAGCAGTACTTC. This codes for CSVNRGSSYEQYF.